This T cell receptor (beta chain) emerged from a study of cytomegalovirus exposure and HLA in healthy donors. Overall study: From HLA-typed donors, an early data release held approximately 85 million unique TCRs.

This clone was seen just once. The target antigen is unknown. 60 Vbeta and 13 Jbeta primers were used in PCR. TCRdb's table, derived via immunoSEQ multiplex PCR, lists solely in-frame clones and lacks some. This table has around 100,000 clones, roughly four fifths appearing once. Per the germline V gene, CDR1 is MNHNS and CDR2 is SASEGT. Trimming shortened V by 0 bases and J by 3 bases, and 6 bases separated the two germline ends. The length of the CDR3 is 14 residues. Findings and limits, study-wide: The study dropped some indistinguishable V segments, TRBV6-2 and TRBV6-3 among them.

The sequence came from a male donor in good health and CMV-seropositive. The sequenced material came from PBMCs. The chain couples TRBV6-1 to TRBJ1-3; D gene ambiguous. CDR3 nucleotide sequence: TGTGCCAGCAGTGAAGCGGGCGTTGGAAACACCATATATTTT. Residues: CASSEAGVGNTIYF.